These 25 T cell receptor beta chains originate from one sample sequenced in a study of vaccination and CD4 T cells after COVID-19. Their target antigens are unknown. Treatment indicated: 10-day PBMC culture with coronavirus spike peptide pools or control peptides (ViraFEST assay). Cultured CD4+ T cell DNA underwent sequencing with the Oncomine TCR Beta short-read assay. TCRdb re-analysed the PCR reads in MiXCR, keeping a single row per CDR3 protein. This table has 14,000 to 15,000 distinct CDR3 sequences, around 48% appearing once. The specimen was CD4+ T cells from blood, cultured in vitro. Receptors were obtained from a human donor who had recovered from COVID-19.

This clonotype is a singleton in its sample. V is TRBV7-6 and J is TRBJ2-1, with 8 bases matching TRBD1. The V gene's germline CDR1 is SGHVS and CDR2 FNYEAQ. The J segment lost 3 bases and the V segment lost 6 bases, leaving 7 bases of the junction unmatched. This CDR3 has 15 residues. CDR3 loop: CASRSGTGGYNEQFF. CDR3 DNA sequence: TGTGCCAGCAGGTCCGGGACAGGCGGCTACAATGAGCAGTTCTTC.

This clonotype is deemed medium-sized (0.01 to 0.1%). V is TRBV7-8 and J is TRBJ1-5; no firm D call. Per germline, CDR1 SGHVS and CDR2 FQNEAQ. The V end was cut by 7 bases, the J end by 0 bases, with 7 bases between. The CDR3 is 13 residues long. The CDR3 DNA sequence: TGTGCCAGCAAGAAGGGTAGCAATCAGCCCCAGCATTTT. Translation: CASKKGSNQPQHF.

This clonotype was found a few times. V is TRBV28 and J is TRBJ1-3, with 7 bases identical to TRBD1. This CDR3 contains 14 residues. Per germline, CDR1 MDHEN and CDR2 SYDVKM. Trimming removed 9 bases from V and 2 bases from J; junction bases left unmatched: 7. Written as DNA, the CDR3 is TGTGCCAGTCGGACAGGCTCTACTGGAAACACCATATATTTT. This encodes CASRTGSTGNTIYF. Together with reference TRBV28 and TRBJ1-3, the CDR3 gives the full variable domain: DVKVTQSSRYLVKRTGEKVFLECVQDMDHENMFWYRQDPGLGLRLIYFSYDVKMKEKGDIPEGYSVSREKKERFSLILESASTNQTSMYLCASRTGSTGNTIYFGEGSWLTVV.

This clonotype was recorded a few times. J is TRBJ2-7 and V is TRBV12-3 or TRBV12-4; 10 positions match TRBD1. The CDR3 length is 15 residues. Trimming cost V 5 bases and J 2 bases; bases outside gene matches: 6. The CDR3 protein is CASSLRGTGAYEQYF. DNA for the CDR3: TGTGCCAGCAGTCTTCGGGGGACAGGGGCCTACGAGCAGTACTTC.

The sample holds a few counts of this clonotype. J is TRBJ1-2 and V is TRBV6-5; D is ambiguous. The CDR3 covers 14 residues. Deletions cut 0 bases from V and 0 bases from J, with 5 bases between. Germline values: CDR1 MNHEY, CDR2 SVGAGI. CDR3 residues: CASSYSPANYGYTF. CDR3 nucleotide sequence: TGTGCCAGCAGTTACTCCCCCGCTAACTATGGCTACACCTTC.

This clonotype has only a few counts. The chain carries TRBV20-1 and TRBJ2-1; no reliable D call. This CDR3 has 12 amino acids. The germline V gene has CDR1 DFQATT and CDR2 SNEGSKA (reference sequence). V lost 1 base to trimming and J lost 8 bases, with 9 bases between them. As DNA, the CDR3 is TGCAGTGCTAGAGGTTTCCACTATGAGCAGTTCTTC. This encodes CSARGFHYEQFF.

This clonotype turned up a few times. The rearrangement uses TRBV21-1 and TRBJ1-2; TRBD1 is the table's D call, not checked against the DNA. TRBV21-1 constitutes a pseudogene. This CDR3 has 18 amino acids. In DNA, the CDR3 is TGTGCCAGCAGCAAAGGACCGGACAGGGGGAAATGTGGATATGGCTACACCTTC. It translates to CASSKGPDRGKCGYGYTF.

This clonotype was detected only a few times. The CDR3 spells CASSPRAGTSTSNQPQHF. The CDR3 DNA reads TGTGCCAGTAGTCCCAGAGCCGGGACAAGTACTAGCAATCAGCCCCAGCATTTT. V and J are TRBV19 and TRBJ1-5, with a tentative D call TRBD1 (6 bases). In germline, CDR1 is LNHDA, CDR2 SQIVND (reference sequence). Trimming took 5 bases from V and 0 from J, leaving 20 bases between them. The CDR3 has 18 amino acids.

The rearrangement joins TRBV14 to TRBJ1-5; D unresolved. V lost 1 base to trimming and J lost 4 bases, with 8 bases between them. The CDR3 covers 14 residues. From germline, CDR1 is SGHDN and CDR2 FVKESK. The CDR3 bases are TGTGCCAGCAGCCAAGGATCGGGAAATCAGCCCCAGCATTTT. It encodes CASSQGSGNQPQHF.

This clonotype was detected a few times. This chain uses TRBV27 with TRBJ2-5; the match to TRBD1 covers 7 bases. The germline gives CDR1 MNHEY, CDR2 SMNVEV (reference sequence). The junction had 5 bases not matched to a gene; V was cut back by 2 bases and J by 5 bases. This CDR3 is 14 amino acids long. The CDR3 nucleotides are TGTGCCAGCAGTTTAGGACAGGCGGGCGAGACCCAGTACTTC. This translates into CASSLGQAGETQYF.

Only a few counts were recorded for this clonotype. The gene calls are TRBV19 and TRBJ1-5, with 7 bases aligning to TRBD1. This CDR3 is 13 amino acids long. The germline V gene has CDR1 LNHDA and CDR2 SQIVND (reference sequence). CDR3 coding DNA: TGTGCTACCGGGACAGAGAGCAATCAGCCCCAGCATTTT. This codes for CATGTESNQPQHF.

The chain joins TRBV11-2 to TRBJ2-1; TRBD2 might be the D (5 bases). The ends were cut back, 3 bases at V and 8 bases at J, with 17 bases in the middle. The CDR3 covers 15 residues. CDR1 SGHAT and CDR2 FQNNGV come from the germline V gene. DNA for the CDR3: TGTGCCAGCAGCTTTCCCGGGCTTCCCGGGGATGAGCAGTTCTTC. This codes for CASSFPGLPGDEQFF.

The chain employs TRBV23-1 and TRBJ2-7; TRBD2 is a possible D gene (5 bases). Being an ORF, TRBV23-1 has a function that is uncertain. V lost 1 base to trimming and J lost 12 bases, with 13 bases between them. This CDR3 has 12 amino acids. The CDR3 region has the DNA TGCGCCAGCAGTCAATGGGCCACGGCGGGGTACTTC. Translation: CASSQWATAGYF.

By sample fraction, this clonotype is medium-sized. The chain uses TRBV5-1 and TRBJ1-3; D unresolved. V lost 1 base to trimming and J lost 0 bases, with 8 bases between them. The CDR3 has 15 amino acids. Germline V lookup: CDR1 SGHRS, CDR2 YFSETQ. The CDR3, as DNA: TGCGCCAGCAGCTTGTTAGCCGGCTCTGGAAACACCATATATTTT. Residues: CASSLLAGSGNTIYF.

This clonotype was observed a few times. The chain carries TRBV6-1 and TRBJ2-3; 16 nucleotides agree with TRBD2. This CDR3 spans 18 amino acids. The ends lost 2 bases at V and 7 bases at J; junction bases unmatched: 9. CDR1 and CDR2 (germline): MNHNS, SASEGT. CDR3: CASSETRGTSGRANTQYF. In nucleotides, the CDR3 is TGTGCCAGCAGTGAAACTAGGGGGACTAGCGGGAGGGCGAATACGCAGTATTTT.

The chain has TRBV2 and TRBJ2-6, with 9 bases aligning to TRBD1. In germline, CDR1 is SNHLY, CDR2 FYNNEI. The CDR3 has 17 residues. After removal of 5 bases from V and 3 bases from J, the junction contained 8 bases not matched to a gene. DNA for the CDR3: TGTGCCAGCAGTCCCCGGACAGGGGCTGGTGGGGCCAACGTCCTGACTTTC. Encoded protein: CASSPRTGAGGANVLTF.

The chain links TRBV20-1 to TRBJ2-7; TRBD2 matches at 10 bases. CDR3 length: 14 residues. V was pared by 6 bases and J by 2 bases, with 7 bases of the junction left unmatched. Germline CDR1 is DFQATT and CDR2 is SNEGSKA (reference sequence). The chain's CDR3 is CSAKHGLAAYEQYF. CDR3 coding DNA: TGCAGTGCCAAACACGGACTAGCGGCCTACGAGCAGTACTTC.

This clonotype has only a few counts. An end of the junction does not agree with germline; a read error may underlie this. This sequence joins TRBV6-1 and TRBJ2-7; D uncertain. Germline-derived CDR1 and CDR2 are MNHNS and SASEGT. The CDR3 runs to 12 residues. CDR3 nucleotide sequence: TGTGCCAGCAGGGAAGGACCTACGAGCACCTACTTC. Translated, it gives CASREGPTSTYF.

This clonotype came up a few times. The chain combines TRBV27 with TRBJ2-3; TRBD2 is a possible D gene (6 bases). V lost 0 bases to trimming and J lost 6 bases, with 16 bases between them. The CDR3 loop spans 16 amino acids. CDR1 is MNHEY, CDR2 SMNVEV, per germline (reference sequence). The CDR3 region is CASSLSWRAVSDTQYF. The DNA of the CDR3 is TGTGCCAGCAGTTTATCGTGGAGGGCCGTGTCTGATACGCAGTATTTT.

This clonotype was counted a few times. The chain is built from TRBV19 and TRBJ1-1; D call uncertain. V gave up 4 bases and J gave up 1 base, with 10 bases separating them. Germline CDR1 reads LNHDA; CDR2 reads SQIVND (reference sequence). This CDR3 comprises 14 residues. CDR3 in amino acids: CASSKAKGNTEAFF. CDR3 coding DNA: TGTGCCAGTAGTAAGGCCAAAGGGAACACTGAAGCTTTCTTT.

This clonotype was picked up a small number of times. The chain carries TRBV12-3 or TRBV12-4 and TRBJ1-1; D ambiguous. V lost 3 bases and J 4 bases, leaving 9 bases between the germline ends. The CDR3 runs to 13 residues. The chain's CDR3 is CASSFRGGTEAFF. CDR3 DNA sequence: TGTGCCAGCAGTTTTCGAGGAGGCACTGAAGCTTTCTTT.

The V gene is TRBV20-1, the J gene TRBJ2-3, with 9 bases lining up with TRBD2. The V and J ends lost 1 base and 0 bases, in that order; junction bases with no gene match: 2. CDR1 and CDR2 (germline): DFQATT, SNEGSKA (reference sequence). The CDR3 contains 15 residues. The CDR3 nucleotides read TGCAGTGCTAGAGGGCTAGCGGGGAGCACAGATACGCAGTATTTT. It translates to CSARGLAGSTDTQYF.

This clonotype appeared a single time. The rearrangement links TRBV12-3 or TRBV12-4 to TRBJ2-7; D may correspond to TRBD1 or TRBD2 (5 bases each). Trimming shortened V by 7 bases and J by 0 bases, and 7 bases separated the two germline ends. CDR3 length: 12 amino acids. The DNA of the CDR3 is TGTGCCAGCAAGGGGACCTCCTACGAGCAGTACTTC. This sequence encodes CASKGTSYEQYF.

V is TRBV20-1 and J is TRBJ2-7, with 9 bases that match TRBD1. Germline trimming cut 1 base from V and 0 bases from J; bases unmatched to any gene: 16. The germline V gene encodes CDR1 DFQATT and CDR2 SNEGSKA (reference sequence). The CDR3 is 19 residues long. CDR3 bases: TGCAGTGCTAGAGGCCGGGACAGGGCGAGGACCCTAATCTCCTACGAGCAGTACTTC. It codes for CSARGRDRARTLISYEQYF.

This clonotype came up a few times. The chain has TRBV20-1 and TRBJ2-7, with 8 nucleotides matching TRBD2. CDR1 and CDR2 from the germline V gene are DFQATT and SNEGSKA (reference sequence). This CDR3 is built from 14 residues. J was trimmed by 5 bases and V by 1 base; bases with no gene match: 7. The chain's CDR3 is CSARVRGGSDEQYF. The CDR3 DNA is TGCAGTGCTAGAGTCCGCGGGGGGAGCGACGAGCAGTACTTC.